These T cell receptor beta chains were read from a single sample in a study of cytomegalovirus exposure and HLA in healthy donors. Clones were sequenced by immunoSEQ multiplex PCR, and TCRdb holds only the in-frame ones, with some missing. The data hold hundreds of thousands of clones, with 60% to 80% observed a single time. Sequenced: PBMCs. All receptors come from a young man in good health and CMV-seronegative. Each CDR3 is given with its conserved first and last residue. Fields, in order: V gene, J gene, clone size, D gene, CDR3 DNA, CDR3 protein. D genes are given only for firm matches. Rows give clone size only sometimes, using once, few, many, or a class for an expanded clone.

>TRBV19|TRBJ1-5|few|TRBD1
TGTGCCAGTAGTGCGATCAGGGGGCGCAATCAGCCCCAGCATTTT
CASSAIRGRNQPQHF
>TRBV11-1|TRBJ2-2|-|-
TGTGCCAGCAGTTATTCCAGGGGCGCCGGGGAGCTGTTTTTT
CASSYSRGAGELFF
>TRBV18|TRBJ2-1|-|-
TGTGCCAGCTCACCAAACAGGGCGAGCTCCTACAATGAGCAGTTCTTC
CASSPNRASSYNEQFF
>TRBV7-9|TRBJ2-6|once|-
TGTGCCAGCAGCCCAGGGCTCTCTGGGGCCAACGTCCTGACTTTC
CASSPGLSGANVLTF
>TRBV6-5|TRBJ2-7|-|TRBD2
TGTGCCAGCAGCCCACGAACGACTAGCGGATACGAGCAGTACTTC
CASSPRTTSGYEQYF
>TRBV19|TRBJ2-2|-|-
TGTGCCAGTAGTATAAGTCCGGTGAACACCGGGGAGCTGTTTTTT
CASSISPVNTGELFF
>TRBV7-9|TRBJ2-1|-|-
TGTGCCAGCAGCTTAATCGGTGCGGGCTCCCCCAATGAGCAGTTCTTC
CASSLIGAGSPNEQFF
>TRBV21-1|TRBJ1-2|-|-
TGTGCCAGCAGCAAAGTACTTCGCTATGGCTACACCTTC
CASSKVLRYGYTF
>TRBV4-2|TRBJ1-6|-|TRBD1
TGTGCCAGCAGCCAAGATCAGGGGGGCTCACCCCTCCACTTT
CASSQDQGGSPLHF
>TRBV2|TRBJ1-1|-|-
TGTGCCAGCAGTCTAGACGTGGTTGGGGGGGAAGCTTTCTTT
CASSLDVVGGEAFF
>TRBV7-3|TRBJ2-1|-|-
TGTGCCAGCAGCTTGGACATAGGGTACAATGAGCAGTTCTTC
CASSLDIGYNEQFF
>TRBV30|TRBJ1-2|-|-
TGTGCCTGGAGTGGAACAGGGCACTATGGCTACACCTTC
CAWSGTGHYGYTF
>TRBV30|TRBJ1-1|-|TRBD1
TGTGCCTGGAGTTGGGACAGGAACACTGAAGCTTTCTTT
CAWSWDRNTEAFF
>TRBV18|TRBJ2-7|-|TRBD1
TGTGCCAGCTCACCACCGCTAACAGGGGATTTCTCCTACGAGCAGTACTTC
CASSPPLTGDFSYEQYF
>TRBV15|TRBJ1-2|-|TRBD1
TGTGCCACCAGCAACACTATAGGGACAGGGGACGGTGGCTACACCTTC
CATSNTIGTGDGGYTF
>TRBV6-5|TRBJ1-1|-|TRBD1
TGTGCCAGCAGTTCGACAGGGATTGAGGCAACTGAAGCTTTCTTT
CASSSTGIEATEAFF
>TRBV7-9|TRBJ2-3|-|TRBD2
TGTGCCAGCAGCCCTAGCGGGAGCGCAGATACGCAGTATTTT
CASSPSGSADTQYF
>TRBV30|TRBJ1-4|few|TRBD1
TGTGCCTGGAGTTCGGGGGACAGGGGAAAACTGTTTTTT
CAWSSGDRGKLFF
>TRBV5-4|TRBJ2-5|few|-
TGTGCCAGCAGCTTGGCGGCGATGGGGCCCCAAGAGACCCAGTACTTC
CASSLAAMGPQETQYF
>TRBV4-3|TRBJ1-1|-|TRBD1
TGCGCCAGCAGCCAGGACAGGGGGAACACTGAAGCTTTCTTT
CASSQDRGNTEAFF
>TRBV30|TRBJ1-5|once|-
TGTGCCTGGAGTGTCCAAAGCAATCAGCCCCAGCATTTT
CAWSVQSNQPQHF
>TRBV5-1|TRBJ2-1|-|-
TGCGCCAGCAGCTTGGTACCAGGGGCCGTCGGTGAGCAGTTCTTC
CASSLVPGAVGEQFF
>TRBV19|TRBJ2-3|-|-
TGTGCCAGTACAAACCGGGGGGCGGAGACAGATACGCAGTATTTT
CASTNRGAETDTQYF
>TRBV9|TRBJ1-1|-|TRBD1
TGTGCCAGCAGCCCGGACAGGGGCGCGTTGGGATCGGAGTACACTGAAGCTTTCTTT
CASSPDRGALGSEYTEAFF
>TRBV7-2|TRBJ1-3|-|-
TGTGCCAGCAGCTTCCAGGGTGCTGGAAACACCATATATTTT
CASSFQGAGNTIYF
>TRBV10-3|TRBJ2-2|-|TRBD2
TGTGCCACCGTGGGACTAGTCACCGGGGAGCTGTTTTTT
CATVGLVTGELFF
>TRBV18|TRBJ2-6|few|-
TGTGCCAGCTCACACCAGGACTTCTCTGGGGCCAACGTCCTGACTTTC
CASSHQDFSGANVLTF
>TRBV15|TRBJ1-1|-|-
TGTGCCACCAGCAGACCCACAGGATTGAACACTGAAGCTTTCTTT
CATSRPTGLNTEAFF
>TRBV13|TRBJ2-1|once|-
TGTGCCAGCAGCCCTCAAGTTAGCTCCTACAATGAGCAGTTCTTC
CASSPQVSSYNEQFF
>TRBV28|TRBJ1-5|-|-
TGTGCCAGCAGTTTTGAGCGCGGCAATCAGCCCCAGCATTTT
CASSFERGNQPQHF
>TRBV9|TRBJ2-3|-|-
TGTGCCAGCAGTAGGATCGGGGCGGGGAACACAGATACGCAGTATTTT
CASSRIGAGNTDTQYF
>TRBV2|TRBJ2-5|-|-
TGTGCCAGCAACGAGGGCCTCCAAGAGACCCAGTACTTC
CASNEGLQETQYF
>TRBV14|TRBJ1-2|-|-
TGTGCCAGCAGCCAAGAGATTGGGGCAGTCGCGAATGGCTACACCTTC
CASSQEIGAVANGYTF
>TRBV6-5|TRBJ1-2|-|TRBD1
TGTGCCAGCAGAAGGACAGGGAGGGAGAATGGCTACACCTTC
CASRRTGRENGYTF
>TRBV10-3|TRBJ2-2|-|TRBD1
TGTGCCATCAGCGGCCGGGACAGGGAGGTCACCGGGGAGCTGTTTTTT
CAISGRDREVTGELFF
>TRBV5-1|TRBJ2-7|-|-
TGCGCCAGCAGCTTTTTAGGCGGCGAGCAGTACTTC
CASSFLGGEQYF
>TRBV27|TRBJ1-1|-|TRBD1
TGTGCCAGCAGTTTATTTCCAGGGGGACAGGCGCGTATGAACACTGAAGCTTTCTTT
CASSLFPGGQARMNTEAFF
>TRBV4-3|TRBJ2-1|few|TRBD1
TGCGCCAGCAGCCTTCGGACAGGGATGGATGAGCAGTTCTTC
CASSLRTGMDEQFF
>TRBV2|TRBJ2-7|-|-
TGTGCCAGCAGACTACAGGGATACGAGCAGTACTTC
CASRLQGYEQYF